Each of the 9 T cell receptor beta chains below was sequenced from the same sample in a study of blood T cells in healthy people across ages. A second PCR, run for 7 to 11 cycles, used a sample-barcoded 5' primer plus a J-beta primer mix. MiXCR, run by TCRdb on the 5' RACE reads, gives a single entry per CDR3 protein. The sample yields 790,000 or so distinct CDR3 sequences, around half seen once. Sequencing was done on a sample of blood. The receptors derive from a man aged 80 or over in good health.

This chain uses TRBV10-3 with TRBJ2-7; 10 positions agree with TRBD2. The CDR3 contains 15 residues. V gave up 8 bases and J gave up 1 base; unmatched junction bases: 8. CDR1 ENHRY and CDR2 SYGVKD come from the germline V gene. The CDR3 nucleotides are TGTGCCATCGGGCAGCAACTAGCGGGGTCCTACGAGCAGTACTTC. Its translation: CAIGQQLAGSYEQYF.

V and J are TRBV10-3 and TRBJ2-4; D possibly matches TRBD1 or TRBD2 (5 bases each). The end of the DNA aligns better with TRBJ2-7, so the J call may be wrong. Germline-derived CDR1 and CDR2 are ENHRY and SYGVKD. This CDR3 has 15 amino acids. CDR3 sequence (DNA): TGTGCCATCAGTGACACCGGGGCCTCACCCTACGAGCAGTACTTC. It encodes CAISDTGASPYEQYF.

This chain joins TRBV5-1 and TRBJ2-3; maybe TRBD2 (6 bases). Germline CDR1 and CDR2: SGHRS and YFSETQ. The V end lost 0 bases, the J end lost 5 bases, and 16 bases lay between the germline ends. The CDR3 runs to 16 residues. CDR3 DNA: TGCGCCAGCAGCTTGGTAGGCGGGGCGGAGGGAGATACGCAGTATTTT. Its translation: CASSLVGGAEGDTQYF.

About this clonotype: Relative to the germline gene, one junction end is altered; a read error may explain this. The CDR3 sequence: CASSYAGLSTYEQNF. The CDR3 nucleotides are TGTGCCAGCAGTTACGCGGGACTGAGCACCTACGAGCAGAACTTC. This chain joins TRBV6-5 and TRBJ2-5; tentatively, D is TRBD2 (6 bases). This CDR3 has 15 residues. Germline assignment: CDR1 MNHEY and CDR2 SVGAGI.

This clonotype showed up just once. CDR3 amino acids: CSAGMSTEAFF. Written as DNA, the CDR3 is TGCAGCGCAGGGATGAGCACTGAAGCTTTCTTT. This chain uses TRBV29-1 with TRBJ1-1, with a weak D call TRBD1 (5 bases). This CDR3 has 11 residues. The V gene lost 7 bases and the J gene lost 4 bases, with 10 bases spanning the gap. Germline CDR1 SQVTM, CDR2 ANQGSEA.

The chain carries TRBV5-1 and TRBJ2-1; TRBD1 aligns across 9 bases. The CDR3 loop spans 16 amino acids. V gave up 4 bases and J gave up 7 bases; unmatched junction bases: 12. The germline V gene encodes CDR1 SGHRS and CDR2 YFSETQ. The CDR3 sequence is CASSSQGQGVSNEQFF. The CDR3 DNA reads TGCGCCAGCAGCAGCCAGGGACAGGGTGTTTCAAATGAGCAGTTCTTC.

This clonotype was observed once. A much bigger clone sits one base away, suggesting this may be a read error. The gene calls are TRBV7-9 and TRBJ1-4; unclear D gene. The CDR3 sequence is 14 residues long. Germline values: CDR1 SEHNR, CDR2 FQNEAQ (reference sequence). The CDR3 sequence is CVSSLSGINEKLFF. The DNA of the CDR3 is TGTGTCAGCAGCTTAAGCGGGATTAATGAAAAACTGTTTTTT.

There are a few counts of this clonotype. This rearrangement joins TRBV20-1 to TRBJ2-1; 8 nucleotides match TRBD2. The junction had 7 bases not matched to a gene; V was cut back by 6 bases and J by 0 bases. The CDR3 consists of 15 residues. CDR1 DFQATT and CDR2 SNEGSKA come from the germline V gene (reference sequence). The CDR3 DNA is TGCAGTGCCGGACTAGCCCGGAGCTCCTACAATGAGCAGTTCTTC. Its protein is CSAGLARSSYNEQFF.

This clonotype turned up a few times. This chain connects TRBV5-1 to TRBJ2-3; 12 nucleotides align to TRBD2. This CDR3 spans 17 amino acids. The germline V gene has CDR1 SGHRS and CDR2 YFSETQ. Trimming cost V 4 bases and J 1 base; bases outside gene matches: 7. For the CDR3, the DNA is TGCGCCAGCAGCGGAGGACTAGCGGGATCCGGCACAGATACGCAGTATTTT. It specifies CASSGGLAGSGTDTQYF.